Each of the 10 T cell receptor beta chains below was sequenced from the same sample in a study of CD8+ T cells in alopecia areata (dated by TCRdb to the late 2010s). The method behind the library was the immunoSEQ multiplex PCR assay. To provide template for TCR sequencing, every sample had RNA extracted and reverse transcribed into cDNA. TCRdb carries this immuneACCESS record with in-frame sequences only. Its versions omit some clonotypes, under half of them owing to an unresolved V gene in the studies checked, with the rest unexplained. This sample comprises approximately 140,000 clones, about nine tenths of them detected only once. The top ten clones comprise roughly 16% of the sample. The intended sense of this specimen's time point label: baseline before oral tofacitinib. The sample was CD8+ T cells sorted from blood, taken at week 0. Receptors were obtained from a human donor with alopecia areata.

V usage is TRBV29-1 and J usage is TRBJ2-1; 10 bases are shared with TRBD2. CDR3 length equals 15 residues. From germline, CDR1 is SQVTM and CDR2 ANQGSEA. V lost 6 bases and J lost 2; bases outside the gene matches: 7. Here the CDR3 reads CSVFLAGGTYNEQFF. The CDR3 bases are TGCAGCGTATTCTTAGCGGGGGGTACCTACAATGAGCAGTTCTTC.

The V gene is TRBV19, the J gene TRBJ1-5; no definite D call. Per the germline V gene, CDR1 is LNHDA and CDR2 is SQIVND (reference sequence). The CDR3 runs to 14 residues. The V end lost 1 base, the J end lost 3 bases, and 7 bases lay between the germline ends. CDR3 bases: TGTGCCAGTAGTATAGGGACGGACAATCAGCCCCAGCATTTT. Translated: CASSIGTDNQPQHF.

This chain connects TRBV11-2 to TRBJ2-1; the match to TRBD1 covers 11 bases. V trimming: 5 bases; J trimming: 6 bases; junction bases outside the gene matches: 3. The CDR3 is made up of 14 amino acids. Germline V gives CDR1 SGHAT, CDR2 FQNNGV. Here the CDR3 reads CASSGTGGFNEQFF. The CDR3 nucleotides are TGTGCCAGCAGCGGGACAGGGGGATTCAATGAGCAGTTCTTC.

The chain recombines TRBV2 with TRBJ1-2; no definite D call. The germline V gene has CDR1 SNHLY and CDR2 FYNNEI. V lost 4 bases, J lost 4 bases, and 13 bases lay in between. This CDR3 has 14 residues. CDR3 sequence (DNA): TGTGCCAGCAGTGGGGATTCTGAGGGCTATGGCTACACCTTC. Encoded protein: CASSGDSEGYGYTF.

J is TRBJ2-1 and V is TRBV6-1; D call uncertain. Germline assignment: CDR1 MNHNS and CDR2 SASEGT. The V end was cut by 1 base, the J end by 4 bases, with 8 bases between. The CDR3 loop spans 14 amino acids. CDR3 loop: CASSEGEGYNEQFF. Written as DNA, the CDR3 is TGTGCCAGCAGTGAAGGTGAAGGATACAATGAGCAGTTCTTC.

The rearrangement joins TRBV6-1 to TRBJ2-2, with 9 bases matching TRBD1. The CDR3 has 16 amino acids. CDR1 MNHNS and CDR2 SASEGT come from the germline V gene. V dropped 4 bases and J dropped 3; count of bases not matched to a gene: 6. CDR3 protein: CASSATGTGYTGELFF. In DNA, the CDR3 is TGTGCCAGCAGTGCCACCGGGACAGGGTACACCGGGGAGCTGTTTTTT.

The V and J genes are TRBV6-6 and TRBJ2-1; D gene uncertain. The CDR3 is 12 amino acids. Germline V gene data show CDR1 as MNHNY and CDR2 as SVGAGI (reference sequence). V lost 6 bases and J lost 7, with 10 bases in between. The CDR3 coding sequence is TGTGCCAGCAGCCCCCTAAAGAATGAGCAGTTCTTC. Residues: CASSPLKNEQFF.

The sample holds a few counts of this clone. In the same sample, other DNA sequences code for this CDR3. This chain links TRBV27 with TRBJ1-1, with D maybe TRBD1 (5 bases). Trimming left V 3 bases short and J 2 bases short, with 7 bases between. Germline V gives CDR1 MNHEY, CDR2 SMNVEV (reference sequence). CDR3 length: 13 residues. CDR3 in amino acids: CASSLGGNTEAFF. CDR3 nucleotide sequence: TGTGCCAGCAGTTTGGGGGGTAACACTGAAGCTTTCTTT.

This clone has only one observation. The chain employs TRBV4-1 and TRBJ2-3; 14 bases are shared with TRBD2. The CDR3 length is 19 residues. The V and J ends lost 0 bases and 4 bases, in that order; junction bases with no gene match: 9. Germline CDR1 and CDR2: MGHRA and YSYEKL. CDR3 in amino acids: CASSQDGLAGGPWADTQYF. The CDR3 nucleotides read TGCGCCAGCAGCCAAGATGGACTAGCGGGAGGACCGTGGGCAGATACGCAGTATTTT.

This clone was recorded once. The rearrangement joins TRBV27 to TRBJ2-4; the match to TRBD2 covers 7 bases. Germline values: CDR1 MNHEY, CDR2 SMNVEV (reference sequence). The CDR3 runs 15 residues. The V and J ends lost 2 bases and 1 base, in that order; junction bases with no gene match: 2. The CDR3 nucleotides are TGTGCCAGCAGTTTACGGCGGGAGGCCAAAAACATTCAGTACTTC. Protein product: CASSLRREAKNIQYF.